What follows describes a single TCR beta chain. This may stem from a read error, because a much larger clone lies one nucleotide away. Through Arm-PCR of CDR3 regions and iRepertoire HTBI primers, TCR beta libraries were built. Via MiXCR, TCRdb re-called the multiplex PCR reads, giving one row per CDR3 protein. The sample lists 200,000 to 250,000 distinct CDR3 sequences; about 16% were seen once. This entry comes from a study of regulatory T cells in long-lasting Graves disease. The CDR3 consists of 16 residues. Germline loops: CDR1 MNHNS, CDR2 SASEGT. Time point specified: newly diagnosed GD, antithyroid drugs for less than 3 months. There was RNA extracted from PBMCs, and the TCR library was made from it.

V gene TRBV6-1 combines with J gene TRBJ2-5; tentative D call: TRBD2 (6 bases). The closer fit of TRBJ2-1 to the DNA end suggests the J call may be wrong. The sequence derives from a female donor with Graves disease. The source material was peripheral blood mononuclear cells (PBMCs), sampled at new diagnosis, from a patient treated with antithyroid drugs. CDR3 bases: TGTGCCAGCAGCGTACTGACCGGGAGTTGGCCCAATGAGCAGTTCTTC. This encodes CASSVLTGSWPNEQFF.